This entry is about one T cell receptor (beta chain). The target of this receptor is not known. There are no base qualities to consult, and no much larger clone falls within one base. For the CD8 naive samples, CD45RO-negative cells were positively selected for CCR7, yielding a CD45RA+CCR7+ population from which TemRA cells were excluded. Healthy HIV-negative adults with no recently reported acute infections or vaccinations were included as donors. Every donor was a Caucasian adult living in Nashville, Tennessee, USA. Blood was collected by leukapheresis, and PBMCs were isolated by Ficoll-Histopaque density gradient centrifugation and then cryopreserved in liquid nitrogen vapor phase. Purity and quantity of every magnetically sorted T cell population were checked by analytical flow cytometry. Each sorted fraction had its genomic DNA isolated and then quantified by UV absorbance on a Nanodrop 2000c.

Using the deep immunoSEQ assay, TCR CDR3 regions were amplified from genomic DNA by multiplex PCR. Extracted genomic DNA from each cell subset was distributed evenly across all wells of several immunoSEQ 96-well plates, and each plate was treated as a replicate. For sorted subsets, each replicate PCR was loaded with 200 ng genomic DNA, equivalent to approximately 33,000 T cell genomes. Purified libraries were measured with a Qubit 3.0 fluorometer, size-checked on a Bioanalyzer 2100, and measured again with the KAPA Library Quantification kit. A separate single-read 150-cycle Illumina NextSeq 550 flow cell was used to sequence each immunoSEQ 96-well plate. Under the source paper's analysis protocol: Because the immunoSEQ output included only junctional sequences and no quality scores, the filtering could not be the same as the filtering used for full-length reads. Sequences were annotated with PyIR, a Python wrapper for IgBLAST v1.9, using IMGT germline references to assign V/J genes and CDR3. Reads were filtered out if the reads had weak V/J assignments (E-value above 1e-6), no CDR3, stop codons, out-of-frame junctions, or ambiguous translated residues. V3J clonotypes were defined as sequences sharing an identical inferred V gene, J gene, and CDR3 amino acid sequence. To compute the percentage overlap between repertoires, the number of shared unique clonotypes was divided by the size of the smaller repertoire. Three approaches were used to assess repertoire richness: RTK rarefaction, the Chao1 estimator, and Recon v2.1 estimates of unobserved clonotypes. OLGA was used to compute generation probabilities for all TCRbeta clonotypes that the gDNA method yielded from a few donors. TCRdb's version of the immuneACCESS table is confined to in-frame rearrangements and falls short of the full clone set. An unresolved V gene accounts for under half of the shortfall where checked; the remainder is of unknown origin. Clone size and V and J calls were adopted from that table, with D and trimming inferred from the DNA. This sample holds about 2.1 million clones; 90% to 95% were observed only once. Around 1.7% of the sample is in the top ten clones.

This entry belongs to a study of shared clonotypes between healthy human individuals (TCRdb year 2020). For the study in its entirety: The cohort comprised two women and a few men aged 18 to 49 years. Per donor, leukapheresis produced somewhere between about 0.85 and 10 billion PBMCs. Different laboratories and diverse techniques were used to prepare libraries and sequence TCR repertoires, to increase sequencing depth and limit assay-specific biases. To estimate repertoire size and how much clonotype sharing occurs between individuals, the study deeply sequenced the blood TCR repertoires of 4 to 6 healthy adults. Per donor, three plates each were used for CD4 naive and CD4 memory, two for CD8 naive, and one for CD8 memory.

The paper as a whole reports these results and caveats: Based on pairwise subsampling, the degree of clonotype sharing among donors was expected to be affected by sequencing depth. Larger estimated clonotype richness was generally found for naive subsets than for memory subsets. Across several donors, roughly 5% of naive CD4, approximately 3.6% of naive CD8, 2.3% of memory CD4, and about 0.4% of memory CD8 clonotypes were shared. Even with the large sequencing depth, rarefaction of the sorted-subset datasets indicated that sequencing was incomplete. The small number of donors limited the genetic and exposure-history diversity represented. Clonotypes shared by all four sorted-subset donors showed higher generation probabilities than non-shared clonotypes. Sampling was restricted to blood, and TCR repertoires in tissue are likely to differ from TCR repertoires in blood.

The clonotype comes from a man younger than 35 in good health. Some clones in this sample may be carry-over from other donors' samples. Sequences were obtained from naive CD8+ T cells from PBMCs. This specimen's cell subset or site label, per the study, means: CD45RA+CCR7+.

CDR3 loop: CSVAGVGYEQYF. In nucleotides, the sequence is TGCAGCGTTGCTGGGGTAGGTTACGAGCAGTACTTC. The receptor chain draws on TRBV29-1 and TRBJ2-7; no D gene can be assigned with confidence. In the germline V gene, CDR1 corresponds to SQVTM and CDR2 to ANQGSEA. The CDR3 measures 12 amino acids from cysteine to phenylalanine. Only the CDR3 DNA stays, 36 bases, in frame from base 1. V is clipped by 4 bases and J by 4 bases, and the sequence between their germline boundaries is 11 bases long.